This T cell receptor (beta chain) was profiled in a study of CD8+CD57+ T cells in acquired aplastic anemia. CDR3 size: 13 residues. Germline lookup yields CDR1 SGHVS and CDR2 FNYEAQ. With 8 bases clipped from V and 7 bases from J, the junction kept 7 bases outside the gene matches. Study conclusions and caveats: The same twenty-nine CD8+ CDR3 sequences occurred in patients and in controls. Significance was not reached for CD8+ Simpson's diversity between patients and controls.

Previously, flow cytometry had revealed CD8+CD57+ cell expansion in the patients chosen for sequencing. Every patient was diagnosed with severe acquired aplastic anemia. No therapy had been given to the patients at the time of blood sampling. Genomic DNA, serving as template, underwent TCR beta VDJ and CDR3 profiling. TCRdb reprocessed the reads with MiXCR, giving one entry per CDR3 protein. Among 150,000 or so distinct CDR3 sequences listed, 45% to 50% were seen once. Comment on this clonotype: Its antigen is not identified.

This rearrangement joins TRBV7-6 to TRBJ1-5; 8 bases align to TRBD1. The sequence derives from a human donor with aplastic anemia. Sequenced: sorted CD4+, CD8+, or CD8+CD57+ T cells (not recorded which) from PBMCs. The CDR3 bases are TGTGCCAGCGGAACAGGGGGTTGGCAGCCCCAGCATTTT. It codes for CASGTGGWQPQHF.